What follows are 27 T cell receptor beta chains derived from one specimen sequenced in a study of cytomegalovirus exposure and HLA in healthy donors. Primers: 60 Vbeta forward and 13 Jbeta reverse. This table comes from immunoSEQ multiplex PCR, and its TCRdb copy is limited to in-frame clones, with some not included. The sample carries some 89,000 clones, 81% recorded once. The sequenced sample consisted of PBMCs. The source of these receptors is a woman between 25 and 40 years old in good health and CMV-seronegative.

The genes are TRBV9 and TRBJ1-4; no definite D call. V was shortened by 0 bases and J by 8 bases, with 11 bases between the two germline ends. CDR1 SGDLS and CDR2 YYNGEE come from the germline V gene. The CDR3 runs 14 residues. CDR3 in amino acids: CASSVGLPGEKLFF. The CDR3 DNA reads TGTGCCAGCAGCGTAGGCCTACCCGGGGAAAAACTGTTTTTT.

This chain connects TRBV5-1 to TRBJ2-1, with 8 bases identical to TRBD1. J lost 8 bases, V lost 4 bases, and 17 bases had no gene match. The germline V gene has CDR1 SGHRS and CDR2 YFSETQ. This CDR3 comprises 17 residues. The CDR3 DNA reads TGCGCCAGCAGCCCCGCTCTGACAGGGGATTTTATTGATGAGCAGTTCTTC. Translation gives CASSPALTGDFIDEQFF.

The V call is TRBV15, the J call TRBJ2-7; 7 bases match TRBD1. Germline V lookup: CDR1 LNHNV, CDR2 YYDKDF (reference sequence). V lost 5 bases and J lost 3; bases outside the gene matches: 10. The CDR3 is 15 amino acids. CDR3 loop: CATSPRVRDSYEQYF. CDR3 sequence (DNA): TGTGCCACCAGCCCCCGAGTCCGGGACAGCTACGAGCAGTACTTC.

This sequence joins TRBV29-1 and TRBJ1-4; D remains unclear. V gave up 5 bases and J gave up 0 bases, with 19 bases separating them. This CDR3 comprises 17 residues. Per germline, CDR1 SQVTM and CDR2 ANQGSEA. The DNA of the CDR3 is TGCAGCGTTTCAACGCCACAGCTGGATGCAACTAATGAAAAACTGTTTTTT. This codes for CSVSTPQLDATNEKLFF.

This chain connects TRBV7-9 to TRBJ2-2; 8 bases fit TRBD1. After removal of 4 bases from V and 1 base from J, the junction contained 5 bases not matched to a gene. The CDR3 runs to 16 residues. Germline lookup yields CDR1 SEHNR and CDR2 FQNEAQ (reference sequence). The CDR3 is CASSSTGGRNTGELFF. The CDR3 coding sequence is TGTGCCAGCAGCTCTACAGGGGGGAGGAACACCGGGGAGCTGTTTTTT.

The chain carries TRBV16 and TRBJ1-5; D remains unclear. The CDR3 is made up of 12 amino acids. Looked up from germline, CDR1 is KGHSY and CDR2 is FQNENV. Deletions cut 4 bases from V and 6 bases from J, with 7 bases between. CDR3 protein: CASSRGGQPQHF. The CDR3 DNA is TGTGCCAGCAGCCGGGGAGGTCAGCCCCAGCATTTT.

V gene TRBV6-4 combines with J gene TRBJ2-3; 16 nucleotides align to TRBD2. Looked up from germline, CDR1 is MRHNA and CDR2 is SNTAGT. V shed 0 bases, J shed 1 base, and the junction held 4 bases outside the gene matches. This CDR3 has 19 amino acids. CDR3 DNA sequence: TGTGCCAGCAGTGACTCGGGACTAGCGGGAGGGCCGGGCACAGATACGCAGTATTTT. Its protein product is CASSDSGLAGGPGTDTQYF.

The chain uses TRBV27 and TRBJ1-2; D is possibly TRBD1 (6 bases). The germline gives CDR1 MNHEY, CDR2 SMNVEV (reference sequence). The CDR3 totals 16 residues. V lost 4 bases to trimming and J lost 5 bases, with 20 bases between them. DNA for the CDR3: TGTGCCAGCAGTTCCTCGGTTGGGAGGGACACTTATGGCTACACCTTC. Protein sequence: CASSSSVGRDTYGYTF.

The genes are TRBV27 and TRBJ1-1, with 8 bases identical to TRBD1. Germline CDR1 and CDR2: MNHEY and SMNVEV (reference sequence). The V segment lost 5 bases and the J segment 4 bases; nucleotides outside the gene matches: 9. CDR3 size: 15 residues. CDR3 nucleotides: TGTGCCAGCAGTCTGGGCCCTACAGGGGGCACTGAAGCTTTCTTT. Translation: CASSLGPTGGTEAFF.

CDR3 loop: CASSLGRGFSSQRFNEQFF. CDR3 sequence (DNA): TGTGCCAGCAGCTTAGGGAGAGGTTTTAGTTCCCAAAGATTCAATGAGCAGTTCTTC. The chain couples TRBV11-2 to TRBJ2-1; D is uncertain. From germline, CDR1 is SGHAT and CDR2 FQNNGV. The CDR3 is made up of 19 amino acids. Trimming took 1 base from V and 6 from J, leaving 25 bases between them.

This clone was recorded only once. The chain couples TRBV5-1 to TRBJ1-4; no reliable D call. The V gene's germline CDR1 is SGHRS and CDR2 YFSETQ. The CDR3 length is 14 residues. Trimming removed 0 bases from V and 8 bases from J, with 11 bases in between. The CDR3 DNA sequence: TGCGCCAGCAGCTTGGGTCCGAGATCCGAAAAACTGTTTTTT. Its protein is CASSLGPRSEKLFF.

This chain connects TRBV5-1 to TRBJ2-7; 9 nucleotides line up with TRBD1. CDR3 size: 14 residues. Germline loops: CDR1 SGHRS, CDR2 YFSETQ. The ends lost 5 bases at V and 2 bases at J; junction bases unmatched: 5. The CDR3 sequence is CASRAGTGTYEQYF. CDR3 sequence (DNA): TGCGCCAGCAGGGCCGGGACAGGGACCTACGAGCAGTACTTC.

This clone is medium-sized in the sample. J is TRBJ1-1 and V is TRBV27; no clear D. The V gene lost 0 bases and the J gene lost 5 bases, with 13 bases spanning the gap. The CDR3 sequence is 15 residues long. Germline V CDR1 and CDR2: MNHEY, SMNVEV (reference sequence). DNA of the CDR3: TGTGCCAGCAGTTTATCGAGGAGCCCTGGGACTGAAGCTTTCTTT. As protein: CASSLSRSPGTEAFF.

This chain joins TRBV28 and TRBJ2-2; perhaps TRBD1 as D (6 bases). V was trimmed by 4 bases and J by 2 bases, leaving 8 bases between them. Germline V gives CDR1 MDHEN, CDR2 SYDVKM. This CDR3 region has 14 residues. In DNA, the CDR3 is TGTGCCAGCAGTTCCGGGACAAACACCGGGGAGCTGTTTTTT. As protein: CASSSGTNTGELFF.

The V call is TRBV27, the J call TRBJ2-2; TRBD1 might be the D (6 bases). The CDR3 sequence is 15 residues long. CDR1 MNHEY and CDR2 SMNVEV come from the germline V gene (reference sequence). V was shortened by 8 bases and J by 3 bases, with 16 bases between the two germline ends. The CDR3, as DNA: TGTGCCAGCCTTAAGCAGGGGATGGACACCGGGGAGCTGTTTTTT. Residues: CASLKQGMDTGELFF.

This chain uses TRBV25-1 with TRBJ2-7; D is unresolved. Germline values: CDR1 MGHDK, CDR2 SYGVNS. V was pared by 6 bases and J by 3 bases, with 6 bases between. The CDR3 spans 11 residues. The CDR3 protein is CASRRYYEQYF. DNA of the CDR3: TGTGCCAGCAGGAGATACTACGAGCAGTACTTC.

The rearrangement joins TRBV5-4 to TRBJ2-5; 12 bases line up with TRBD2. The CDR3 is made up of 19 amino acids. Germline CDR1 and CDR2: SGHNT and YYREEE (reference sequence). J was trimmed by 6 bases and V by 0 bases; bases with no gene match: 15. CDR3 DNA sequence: TGTGCCAGCAGCTTGGGTGGAACTAGCGGGAGGCAGGGAGGGAAGACCCAGTACTTC. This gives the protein CASSLGGTSGRQGGKTQYF.

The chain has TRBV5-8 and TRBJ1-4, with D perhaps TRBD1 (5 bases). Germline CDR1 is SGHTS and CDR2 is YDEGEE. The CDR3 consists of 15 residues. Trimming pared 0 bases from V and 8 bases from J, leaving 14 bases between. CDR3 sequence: CASSLGAQGGEKLFF. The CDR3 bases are TGTGCCAGCAGCTTGGGGGCGCAGGGTGGGGAAAAACTGTTTTTT.

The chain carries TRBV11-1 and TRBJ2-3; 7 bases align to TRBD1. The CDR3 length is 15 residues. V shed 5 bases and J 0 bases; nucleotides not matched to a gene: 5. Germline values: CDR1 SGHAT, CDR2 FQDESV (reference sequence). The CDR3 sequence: CASSPRQGSTDTQYF. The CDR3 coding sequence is TGTGCCAGCAGCCCACGACAGGGTAGCACAGATACGCAGTATTTT.

The CDR3 reads CASSLYTGDTEAFF. CDR3 in DNA: TGTGCCAGCAGCTTGTATACAGGCGACACTGAAGCTTTCTTT. The chain employs TRBV5-5 and TRBJ1-1; D perhaps matches TRBD1 (5 bases). Germline V gene data show CDR1 as SGHKS and CDR2 as YYEKEE (reference sequence). The CDR3 is 14 amino acids. Trimming took 1 base from V and 3 from J, leaving 10 bases between them.

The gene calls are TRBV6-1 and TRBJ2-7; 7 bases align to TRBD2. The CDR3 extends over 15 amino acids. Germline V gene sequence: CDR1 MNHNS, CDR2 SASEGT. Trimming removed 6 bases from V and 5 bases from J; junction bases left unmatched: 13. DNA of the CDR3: TGTGCCAGCAGGCCCCGAGGGCGGGAGTTAAACGAGCAGTACTTC. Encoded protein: CASRPRGRELNEQYF.

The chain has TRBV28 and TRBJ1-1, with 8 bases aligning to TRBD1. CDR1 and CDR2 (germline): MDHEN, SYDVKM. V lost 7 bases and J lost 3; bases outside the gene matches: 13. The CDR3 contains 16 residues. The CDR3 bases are TGTGCCAGCACTTCAGGGGGCGTGAGGAAGGACACTGAAGCTTTCTTT. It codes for CASTSGGVRKDTEAFF.

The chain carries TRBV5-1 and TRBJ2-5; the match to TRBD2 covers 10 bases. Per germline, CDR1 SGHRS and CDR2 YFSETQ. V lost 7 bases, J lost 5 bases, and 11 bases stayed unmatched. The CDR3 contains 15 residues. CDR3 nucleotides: TGCGCCAGCCAGACTTCTAGCGGGAGTTGGGAGACCCAGTACTTC. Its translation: CASQTSSGSWETQYF. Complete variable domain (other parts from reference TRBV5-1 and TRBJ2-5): KAGVTQTPRYLIKTRGQQVTLSCSPISGHRSVSWYQQTPGQGLQFLFEYFSETQRNKGNFPGRFSGRQFSNSRSEMNVSTLELGDSALYLCASQTSSGSWETQYFGPGTRLLVL.

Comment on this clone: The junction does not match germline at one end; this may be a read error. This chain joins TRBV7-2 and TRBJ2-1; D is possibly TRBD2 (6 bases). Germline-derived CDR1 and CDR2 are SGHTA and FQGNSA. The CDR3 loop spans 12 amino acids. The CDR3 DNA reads TGTGCCAGCAGCTTAGGGACTATCGCCCAGCTCTTC. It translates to CASSLGTIAQLF.

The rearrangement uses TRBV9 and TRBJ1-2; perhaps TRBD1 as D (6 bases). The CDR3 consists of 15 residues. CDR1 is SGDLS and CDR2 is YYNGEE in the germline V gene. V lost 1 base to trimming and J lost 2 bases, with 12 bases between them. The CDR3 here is CASSVTGTGNYGYTF. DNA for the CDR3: TGTGCCAGCAGCGTAACTGGAACAGGGAACTATGGCTACACCTTC.

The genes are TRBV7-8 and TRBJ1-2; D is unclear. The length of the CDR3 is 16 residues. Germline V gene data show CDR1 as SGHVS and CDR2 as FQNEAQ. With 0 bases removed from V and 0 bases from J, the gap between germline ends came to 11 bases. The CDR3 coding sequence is TGTGCCAGCAGCTTAGCGGGAGACAAAGCTAACTATGGCTACACCTTC. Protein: CASSLAGDKANYGYTF.

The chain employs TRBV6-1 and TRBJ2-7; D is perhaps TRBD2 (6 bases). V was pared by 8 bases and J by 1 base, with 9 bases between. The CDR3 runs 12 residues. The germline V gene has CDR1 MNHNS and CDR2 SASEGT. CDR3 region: CASGGFSYEQYF. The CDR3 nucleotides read TGTGCCAGCGGGGGGTTTTCCTACGAGCAGTACTTC.